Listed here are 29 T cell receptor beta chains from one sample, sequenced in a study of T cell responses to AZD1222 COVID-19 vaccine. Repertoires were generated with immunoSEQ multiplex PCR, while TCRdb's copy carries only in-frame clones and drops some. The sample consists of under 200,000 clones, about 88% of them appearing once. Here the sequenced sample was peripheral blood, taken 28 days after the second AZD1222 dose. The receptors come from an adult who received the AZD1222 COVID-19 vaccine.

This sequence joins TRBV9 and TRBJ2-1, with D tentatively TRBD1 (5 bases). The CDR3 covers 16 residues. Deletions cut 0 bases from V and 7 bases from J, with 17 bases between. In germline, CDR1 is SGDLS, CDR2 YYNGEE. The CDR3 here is CASSVVGQGVRNEQFF. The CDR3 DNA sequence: TGTGCCAGCAGCGTAGTAGGCCAGGGTGTGCGGAATGAGCAGTTCTTC.

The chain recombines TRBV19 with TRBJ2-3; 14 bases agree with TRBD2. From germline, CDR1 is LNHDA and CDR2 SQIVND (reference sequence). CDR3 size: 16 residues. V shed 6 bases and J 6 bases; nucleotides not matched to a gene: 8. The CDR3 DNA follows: TGTGCCAGTAGCAATTCCGGACTAGCGGGGGGCGATACGCAGTATTTT. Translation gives CASSNSGLAGGDTQYF.

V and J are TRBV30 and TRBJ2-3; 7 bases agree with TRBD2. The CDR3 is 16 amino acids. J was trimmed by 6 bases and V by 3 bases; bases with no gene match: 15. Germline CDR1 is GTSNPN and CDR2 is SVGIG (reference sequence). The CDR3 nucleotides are TGTGCCTGGAGACGTAAAACGGGAGGACCCGGGGATACGCAGTATTTT. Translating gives CAWRRKTGGPGDTQYF.

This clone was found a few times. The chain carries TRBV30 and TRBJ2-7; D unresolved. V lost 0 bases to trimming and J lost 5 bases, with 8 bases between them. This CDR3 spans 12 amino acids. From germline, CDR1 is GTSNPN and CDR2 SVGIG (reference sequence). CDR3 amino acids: CAWSVTENEQYF. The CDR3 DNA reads TGTGCCTGGAGTGTTACGGAAAACGAGCAGTACTTC. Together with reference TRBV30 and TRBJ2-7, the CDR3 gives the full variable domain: SQTIHQWPATLVQPVGSPLSLECTVEGTSNPNLYWYRQAAGRGLQLLFYSVGIGQISSEVPQNLSASRPQDRQFILSSKKLLLSDSGFYLCAWSVTENEQYFGPGTRLTVT.

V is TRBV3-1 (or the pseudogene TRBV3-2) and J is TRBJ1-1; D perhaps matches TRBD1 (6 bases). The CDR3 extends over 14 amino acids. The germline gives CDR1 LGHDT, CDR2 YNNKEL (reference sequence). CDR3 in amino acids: CGSRQGTMNTEAFF. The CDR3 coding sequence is TGTGGTTCGCGGCAGGGGACCATGAACACTGAAGCTTTCTTT.

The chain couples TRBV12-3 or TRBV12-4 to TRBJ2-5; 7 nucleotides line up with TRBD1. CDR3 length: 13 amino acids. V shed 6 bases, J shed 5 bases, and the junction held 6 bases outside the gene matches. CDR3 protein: CASRPTGLETQYF. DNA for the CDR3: TGTGCCAGCAGACCGACAGGGCTGGAGACCCAGTACTTC.

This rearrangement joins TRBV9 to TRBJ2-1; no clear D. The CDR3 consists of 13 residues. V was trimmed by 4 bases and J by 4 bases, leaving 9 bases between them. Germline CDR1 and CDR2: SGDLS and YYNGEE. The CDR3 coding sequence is TGTGCCAGCAGCCTTACTTTATACAATGAGCAGTTCTTC. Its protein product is CASSLTLYNEQFF.

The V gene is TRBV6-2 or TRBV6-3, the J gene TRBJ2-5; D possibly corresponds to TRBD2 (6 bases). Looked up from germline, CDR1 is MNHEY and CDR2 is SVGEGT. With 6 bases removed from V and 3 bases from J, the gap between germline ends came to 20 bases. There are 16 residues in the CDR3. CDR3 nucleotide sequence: TGTGCCAGCAGCCTGAGGGACTCCCCGGCCAAAGAGACCCAGTACTTC. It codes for CASSLRDSPAKETQYF.

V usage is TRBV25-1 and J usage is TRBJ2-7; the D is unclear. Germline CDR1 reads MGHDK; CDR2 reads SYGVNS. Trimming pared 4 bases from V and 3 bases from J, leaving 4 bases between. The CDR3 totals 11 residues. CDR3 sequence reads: CASSAIYEQYF. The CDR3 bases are TGTGCCAGCAGTGCCATCTACGAGCAGTACTTC.

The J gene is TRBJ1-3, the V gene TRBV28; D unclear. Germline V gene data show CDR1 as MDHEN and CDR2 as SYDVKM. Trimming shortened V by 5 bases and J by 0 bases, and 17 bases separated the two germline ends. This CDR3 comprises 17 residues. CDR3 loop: CASSASGPQPSGNTIYF. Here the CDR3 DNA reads TGTGCCAGCAGTGCTTCCGGGCCACAGCCCTCTGGAAACACCATATATTTT.

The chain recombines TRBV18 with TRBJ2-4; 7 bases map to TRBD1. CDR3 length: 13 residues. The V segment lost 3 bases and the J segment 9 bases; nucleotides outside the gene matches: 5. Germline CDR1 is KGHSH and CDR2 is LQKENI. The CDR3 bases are TGTGCCAGCTCACCCGGGACAGTGGGCATTCAGTACTTC. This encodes CASSPGTVGIQYF.

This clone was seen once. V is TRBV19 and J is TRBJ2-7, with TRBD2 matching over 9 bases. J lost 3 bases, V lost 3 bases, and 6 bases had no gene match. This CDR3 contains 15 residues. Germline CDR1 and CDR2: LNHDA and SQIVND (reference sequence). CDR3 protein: CASSIWREGFYEQYF. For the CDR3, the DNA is TGTGCCAGTAGTATCTGGCGGGAGGGATTCTACGAGCAGTACTTC.

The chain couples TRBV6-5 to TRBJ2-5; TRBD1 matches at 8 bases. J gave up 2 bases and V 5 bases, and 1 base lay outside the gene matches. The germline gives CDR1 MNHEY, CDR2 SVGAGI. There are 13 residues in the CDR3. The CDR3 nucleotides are TGTGCCAGCAGTCGGGACAGGCAAGAGACCCAGTACTTC. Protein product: CASSRDRQETQYF.

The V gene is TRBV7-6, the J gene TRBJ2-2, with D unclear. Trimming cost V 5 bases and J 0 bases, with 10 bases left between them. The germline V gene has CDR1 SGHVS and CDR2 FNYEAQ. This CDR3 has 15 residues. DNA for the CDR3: TGTGCCAGCAGCATACAGTCCCCGAACACCGGGGAGCTGTTTTTT. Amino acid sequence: CASSIQSPNTGELFF.

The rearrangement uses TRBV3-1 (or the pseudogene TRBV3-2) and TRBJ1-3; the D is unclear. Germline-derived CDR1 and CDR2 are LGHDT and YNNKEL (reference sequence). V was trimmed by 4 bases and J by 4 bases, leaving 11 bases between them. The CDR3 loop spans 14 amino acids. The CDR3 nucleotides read TGTGCCAGCAGCCCTGGTAGCTGGGGAAACACCATATATTTT. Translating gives CASSPGSWGNTIYF.

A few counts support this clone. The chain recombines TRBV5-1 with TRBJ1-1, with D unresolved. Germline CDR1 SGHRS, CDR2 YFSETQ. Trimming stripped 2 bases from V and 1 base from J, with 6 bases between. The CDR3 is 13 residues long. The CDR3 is CASSLIGNTEAFF. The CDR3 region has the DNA TGCGCCAGCAGCTTAATCGGGAACACTGAAGCTTTCTTT.

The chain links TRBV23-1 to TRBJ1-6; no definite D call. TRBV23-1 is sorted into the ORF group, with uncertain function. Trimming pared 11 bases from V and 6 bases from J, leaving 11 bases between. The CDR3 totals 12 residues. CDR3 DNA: TGCGCCGTTCGGGAATTTAATTCACCCCTCCACTTT. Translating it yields CAVREFNSPLHF.

The CDR3 coding sequence is TGCGCCAGCAGCGGTACGACTGATAGCTCCTATAATTCACCCCTCCACTTT. Its translation: CASSGTTDSSYNSPLHF. V and J are TRBV5-1 and TRBJ1-6; no firm D call. V gave up 4 bases and J gave up 0 bases, with 14 bases separating them. Germline V CDR1 and CDR2: SGHRS, YFSETQ. The CDR3 extends over 17 amino acids.

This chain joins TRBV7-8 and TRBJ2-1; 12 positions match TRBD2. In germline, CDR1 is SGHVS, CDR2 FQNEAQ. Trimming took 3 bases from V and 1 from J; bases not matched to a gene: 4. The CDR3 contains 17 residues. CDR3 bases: TGTGCCAGCAGCTTTCTAGCGGGAGGGCCGTCCTACAATGAGCAGTTCTTC. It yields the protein CASSFLAGGPSYNEQFF.

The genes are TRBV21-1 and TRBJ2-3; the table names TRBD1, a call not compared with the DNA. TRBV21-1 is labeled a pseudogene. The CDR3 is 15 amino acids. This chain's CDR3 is CASNYRPSSTDTQYF. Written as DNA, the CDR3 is TGTGCCAGCAACTACAGGCCCTCTAGCACAGATACGCAGTATTTT.

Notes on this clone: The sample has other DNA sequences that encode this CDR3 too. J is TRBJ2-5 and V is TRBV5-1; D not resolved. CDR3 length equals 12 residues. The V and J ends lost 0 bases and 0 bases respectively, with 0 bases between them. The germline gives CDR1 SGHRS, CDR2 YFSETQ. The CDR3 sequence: CASSLDQETQYF. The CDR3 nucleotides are TGCGCCAGCAGCTTGGACCAAGAGACCCAGTACTTC. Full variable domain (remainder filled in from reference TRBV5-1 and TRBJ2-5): KAGVTQTPRYLIKTRGQQVTLSCSPISGHRSVSWYQQTPGQGLQFLFEYFSETQRNKGNFPGRFSGRQFSNSRSEMNVSTLELGDSALYLCASSLDQETQYFGPGTRLLVL.

The CDR3 sequence: CASRFLNTEAFF. The DNA of the CDR3 is TGTGCCAGCAGATTCCTGAACACTGAAGCTTTCTTT. V usage is TRBV2 and J usage is TRBJ1-1; no clear D. Germline loops: CDR1 SNHLY, CDR2 FYNNEI. The length of the CDR3 is 12 residues. V dropped 6 bases and J dropped 0 bases, with 5 bases sitting between them.

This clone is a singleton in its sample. CDR3 amino acids: CASSQAGSGGEQYF. DNA of the CDR3: TGCGCCAGCAGCCAAGCGGGGAGCGGGGGCGAGCAGTACTTC. This chain links TRBV4-3 with TRBJ2-7, with 8 bases matching TRBD2. The CDR3 runs to 14 residues. V lost 1 base and J lost 6; bases outside the gene matches: 5. Germline-derived CDR1 and CDR2 are LGHNA and YSLEER.

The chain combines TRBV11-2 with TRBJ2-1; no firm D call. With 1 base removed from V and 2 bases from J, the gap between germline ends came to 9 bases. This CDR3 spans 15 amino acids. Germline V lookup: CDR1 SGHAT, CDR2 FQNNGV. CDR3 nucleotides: TGTGCCAGCAGCTTAGTACAGCACCCCTACAATGAGCAGTTCTTC. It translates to CASSLVQHPYNEQFF.

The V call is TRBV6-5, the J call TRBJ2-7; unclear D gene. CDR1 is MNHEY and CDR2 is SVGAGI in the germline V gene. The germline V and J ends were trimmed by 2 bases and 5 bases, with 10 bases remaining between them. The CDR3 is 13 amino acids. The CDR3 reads CASSYARGHEQYF. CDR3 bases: TGTGCCAGCAGTTACGCCCGCGGCCACGAGCAGTACTTC.

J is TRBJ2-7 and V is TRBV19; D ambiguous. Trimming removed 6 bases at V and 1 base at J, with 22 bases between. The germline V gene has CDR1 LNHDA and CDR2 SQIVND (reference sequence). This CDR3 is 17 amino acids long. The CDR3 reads CASRSRFVGSASYEQYF. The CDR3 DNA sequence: TGTGCCAGTAGATCCAGGTTCGTGGGCTCGGCATCCTACGAGCAGTACTTC.

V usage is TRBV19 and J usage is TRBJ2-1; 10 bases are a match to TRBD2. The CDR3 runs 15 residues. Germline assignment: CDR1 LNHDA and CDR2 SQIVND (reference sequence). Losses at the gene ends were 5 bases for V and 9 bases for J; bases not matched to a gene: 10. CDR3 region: CASSVLAGVRSEQFF. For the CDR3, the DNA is TGTGCCAGTAGTGTCCTAGCGGGGGTGCGCAGTGAGCAGTTCTTC.

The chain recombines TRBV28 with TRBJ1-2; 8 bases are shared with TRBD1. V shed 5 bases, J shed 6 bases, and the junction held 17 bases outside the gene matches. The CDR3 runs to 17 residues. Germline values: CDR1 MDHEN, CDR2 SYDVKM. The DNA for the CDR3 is TGTGCCAGCAGTCCTAGATCGCCCGACAGGGGAGCTCATGGCTACACCTTC. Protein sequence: CASSPRSPDRGAHGYTF.

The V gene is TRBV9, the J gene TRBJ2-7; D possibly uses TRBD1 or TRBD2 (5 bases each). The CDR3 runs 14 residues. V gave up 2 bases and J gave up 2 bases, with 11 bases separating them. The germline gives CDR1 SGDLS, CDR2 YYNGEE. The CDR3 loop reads CASSVGTGPYEQYF. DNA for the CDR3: TGTGCCAGCAGCGTCGGGACGGGACCCTACGAGCAGTACTTC.